This paragraph covers one T cell receptor beta chain sequence. Its antigen specificity is not known. Per-nucleotide qualities are absent, and no much larger clonotype sits a single base away. The source of the sample is a study of circulating and synovial CD4+ cells in juvenile arthritis (dated 2014 in TCRdb). Describing the broader study: Within each patient, the TCRbeta CDR3 repertoires of synovial CD4 T cells, bulk blood CD4 T cells and circulating HLA-DR+ CD4 T cells were compared. The goal of the repertoire sequencing was to confirm that synovial clonotypes were enriched in a circulating synovial-like CD4 T cell subset. The research as a whole found: Circulating pathogenic-like lymphocytes were found to cluster with synovial T cells, and a substantially higher fraction of CDR3 sequences was shared with synovium by circulating pathogenic-like lymphocytes than by bulk blood. Because overlap with synovium rose as sequencing depth increased, the measured fractions of shared clonotypes likely underestimated the overlap of the full repertoire. CPL and bulk blood CD4 samples differed in T cell genome counts by at least an order of magnitude, so sample-size effects were addressed. No difference between circulating pathogenic-like lymphocytes and bulk blood T cells was detected by traditional Vbeta family usage analysis. Synovial and circulating pathogenic-like lymphocyte repertoires were less diverse than bulk blood CD4 repertoires, and some CPL samples were as oligoclonal as synovium.

In the germline V gene, CDR1 corresponds to MGHRA and CDR2 to YSYEKL. The cysteine opens and the phenylalanine closes a CDR3 of 18 amino acids. The retained sequence is limited to the CDR3, 54 bases, with the frame set at the first base. Germline trimming amounts to 1 base on V and 4 bases on J, with 11 as the count of junction bases outside the gene matches. Library prep was done by the immunoSEQ multiplex PCR assay. TCRbeta CDR3 sequencing was carried out by an external provider as a commercial service. The paper's data handling went like this. The analyses used productive nucleotide sequences together with amino acid sequences obtained by in silico translation. Diversity was measured with Renyi entropy across alpha values, using the median of 200 repeated subsamples to equalise sample size. The distance between each pair of repertoires was calculated as one minus the Chao-modified Jaccard index, which corrects for under-sampling, and this distance was used for clustering. Frequency-weighted overlap with synovial clonotypes was calculated across 200 sample sizes, using 200 draws without replacement for each, and the value reported was the one at the size of the smaller sample. TCRdb took this table from immuneACCESS and kept in-frame rearrangements with V and J called. Such tables lack part of the clones; where checked against another copy, unresolved V genes explain under half of the gap, and the rest is unexplained. V and J calls plus clone size are reproduced from that table; the DNA served to infer D and trimming. The sample yields around 32,000 clones; roughly 95% were counted once. The ten most abundant clones make up around 2.8% of the sample.

Donors of the sequenced samples were patients with active juvenile idiopathic arthritis. Cells were sorted immediately after thawing, with dead cells excluded using Live/Dead Fixable Near-IR Stain. The sequence joins TRBV4-1 to TRBJ2-3; TRBD2 matches 10 bases in the middle. Sequenced input: CD4+ T cells from blood. The sequence was collected from a human donor with juvenile idiopathic arthritis. CDR3 reads: CASSQAPTIAGGPDTQYF. The bases are TGCGCCAGCAGCCAAGCTCCCACTATAGCGGGAGGCCCAGATACGCAGTATTTT.